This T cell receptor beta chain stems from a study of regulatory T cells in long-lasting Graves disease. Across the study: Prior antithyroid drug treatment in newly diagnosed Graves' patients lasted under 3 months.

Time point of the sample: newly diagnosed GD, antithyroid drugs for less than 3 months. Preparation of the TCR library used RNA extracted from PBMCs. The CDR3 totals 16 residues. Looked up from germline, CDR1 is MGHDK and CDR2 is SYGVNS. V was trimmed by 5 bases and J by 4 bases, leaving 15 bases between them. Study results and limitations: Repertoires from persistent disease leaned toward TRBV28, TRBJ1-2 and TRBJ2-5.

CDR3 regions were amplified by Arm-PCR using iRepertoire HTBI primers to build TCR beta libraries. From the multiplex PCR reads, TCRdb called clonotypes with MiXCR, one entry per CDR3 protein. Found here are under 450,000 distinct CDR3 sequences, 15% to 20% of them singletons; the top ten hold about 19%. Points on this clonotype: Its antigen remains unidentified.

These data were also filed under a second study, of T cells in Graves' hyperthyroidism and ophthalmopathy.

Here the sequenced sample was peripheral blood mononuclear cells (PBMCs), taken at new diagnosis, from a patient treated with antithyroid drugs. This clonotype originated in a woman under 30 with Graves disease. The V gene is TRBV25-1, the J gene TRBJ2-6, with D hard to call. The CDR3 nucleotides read TGTGCCAGCAGTTACTCGACGTCTTTCGGGGCCAACGTCCTGACTTTC. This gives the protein CASSYSTSFGANVLTF.